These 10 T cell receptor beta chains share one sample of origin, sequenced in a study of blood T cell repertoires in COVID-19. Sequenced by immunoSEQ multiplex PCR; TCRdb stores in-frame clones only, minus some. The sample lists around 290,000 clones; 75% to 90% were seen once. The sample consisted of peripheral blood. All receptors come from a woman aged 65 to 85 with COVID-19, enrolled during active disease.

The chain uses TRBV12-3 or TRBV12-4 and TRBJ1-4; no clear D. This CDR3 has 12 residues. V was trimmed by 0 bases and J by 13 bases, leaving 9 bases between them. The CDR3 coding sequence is TGTGCCAGCAGTTTAGCAAGGGAGGGACTGTTTTTT. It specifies CASSLAREGLFF.

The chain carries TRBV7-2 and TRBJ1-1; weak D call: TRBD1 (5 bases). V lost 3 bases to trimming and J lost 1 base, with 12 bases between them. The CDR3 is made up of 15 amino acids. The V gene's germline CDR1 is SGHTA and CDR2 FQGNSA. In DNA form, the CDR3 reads TGTGCCAGCAGCTTTTTTACAGGCGGGAACACTGAAGCTTTCTTT. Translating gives CASSFFTGGNTEAFF. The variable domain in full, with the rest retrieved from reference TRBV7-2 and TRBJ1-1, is GAGVSQSPSNKVTEKGKDVELRCDPISGHTALYWYRQSLGQGLEFLIYFQGNSAPDKSGLPSDRFSAERTGGSVSTLTIQRTQQEDSAVYLCASSFFTGGNTEAFFGQGTRLTVV.

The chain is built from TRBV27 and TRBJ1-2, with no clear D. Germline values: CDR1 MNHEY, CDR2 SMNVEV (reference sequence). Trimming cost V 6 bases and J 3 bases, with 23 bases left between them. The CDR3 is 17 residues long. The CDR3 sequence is CASSTSPLEIDDYGYTF. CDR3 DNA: TGTGCCAGCAGCACATCCCCTCTAGAGATTGATGACTATGGCTACACCTTC.

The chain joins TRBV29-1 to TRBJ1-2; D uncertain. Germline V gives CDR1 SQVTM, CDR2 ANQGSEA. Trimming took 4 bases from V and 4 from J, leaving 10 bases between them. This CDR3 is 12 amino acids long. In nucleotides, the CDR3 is TGCAGCGTTGTTGAGGGAACCTATGGCTACACCTTC. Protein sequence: CSVVEGTYGYTF.

The CDR3 loop is CASSKAHGGKRWKPQHF. Here the CDR3 DNA reads TGTGCCAGCAGCAAAGCACACGGGGGGAAAAGGTGGAAGCCCCAGCATTTT. The V and J genes are TRBV21-1 and TRBJ1-5. TRBV21-1 is a known pseudogene. The CDR3 runs to 17 residues.

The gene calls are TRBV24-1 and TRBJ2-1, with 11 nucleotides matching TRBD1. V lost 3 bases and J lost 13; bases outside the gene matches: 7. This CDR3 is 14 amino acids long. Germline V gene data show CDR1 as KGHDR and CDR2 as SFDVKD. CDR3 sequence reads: CATSDPGQGAYQFF. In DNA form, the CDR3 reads TGTGCCACCAGTGATCCCGGACAGGGGGCGTATCAGTTCTTC.

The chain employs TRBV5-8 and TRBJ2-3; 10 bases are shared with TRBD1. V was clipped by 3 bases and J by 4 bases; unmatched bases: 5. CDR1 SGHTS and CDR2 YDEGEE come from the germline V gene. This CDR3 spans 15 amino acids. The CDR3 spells CASSSGTGEADTQYF. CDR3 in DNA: TGTGCCAGCAGCTCCGGGACAGGGGAGGCAGATACGCAGTATTTT.

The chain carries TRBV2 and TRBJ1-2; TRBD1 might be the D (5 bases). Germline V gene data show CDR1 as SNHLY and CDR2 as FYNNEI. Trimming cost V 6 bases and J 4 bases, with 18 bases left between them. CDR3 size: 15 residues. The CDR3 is CASRSGSQSGYGYTF. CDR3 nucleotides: TGTGCCAGCAGATCAGGGTCCCAATCTGGCTATGGCTACACCTTC.

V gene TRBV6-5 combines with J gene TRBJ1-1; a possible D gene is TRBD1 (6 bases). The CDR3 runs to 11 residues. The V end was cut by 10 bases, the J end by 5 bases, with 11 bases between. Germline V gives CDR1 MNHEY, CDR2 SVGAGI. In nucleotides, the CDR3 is TGTGCCACCAGGGGAGGGACTGAAGCTTTCTTT. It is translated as CATRGGTEAFF.

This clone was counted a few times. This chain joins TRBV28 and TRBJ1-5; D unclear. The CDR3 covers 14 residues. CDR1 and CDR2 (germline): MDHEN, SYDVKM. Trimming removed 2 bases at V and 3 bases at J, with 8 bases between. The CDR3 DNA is TGTGCCAGCAGTTTAGAGGCTACCAATCAGCCCCAGCATTTT. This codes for CASSLEATNQPQHF.